This T cell receptor beta chain is drawn from a study of graft-versus-host responses after intestinal transplantation. For the study at large: Anti-thymocyte globulin induction, then tacrolimus and steroids for roughly 3 years, went to all recipients.

Trimming shortened V by 3 bases and J by 8 bases, and 14 bases separated the two germline ends. Looked up from germline, CDR1 is SGHDT and CDR2 is YYEEEE. CDR3 size: 13 residues. Concerning this clone itself: Antigen: not known.

The table came from immunoSEQ multiplex PCR; TCRdb's copy has only in-frame clones and leaves some out. The sample lists about 90,000 clones; roughly 91% were seen once. The sequencing here drew on unstimulated CD8+ T cells sorted from spleen or lymph node cells, taken before transplant. The V gene is TRBV5-6, the J gene TRBJ1-2; D is perhaps TRBD1 (5 bases). This sequence originates from a human donor who was the organ donor for an intestinal transplant. The CDR3 loop is CASSSVRVRGYTF. CDR3 nucleotides: TGTGCCAGCAGCTCGGTCAGGGTAAGAGGCTACACCTTC.